One sample yielded the 25 T cell receptor beta chains listed below, sequenced in a study of shared clonotypes between healthy human individuals. TCRdb's copy holds only in-frame clones and misses some; the assay was immunoSEQ multiplex PCR. The sample shows approximately 100,000 clones, about 72% of them seen only once. Input material: memory CD8+ T cells sorted from blood. Described subset: CD45RO+ cells pooled with CCR7-negative TemRA cells. These receptors came from a woman aged 30 to 39 in good health.

This clone has only one observation. This rearrangement joins TRBV25-1 to TRBJ1-6; unclear D gene. CDR3 length equals 13 residues. Trimming took off 2 bases at V and 8 bases at J, with 7 bases between the two ends. CDR1 and CDR2 from the germline V gene are MGHDK and SYGVNS. CDR3 nucleotides: TGTGCCAGCAGTGAAGAAGTACATTCACCCCTCCACTTT. This sequence encodes CASSEEVHSPLHF.

J is TRBJ2-2 and V is TRBV29-1; D remains ambiguous. V was shortened by 6 bases and J by 0 bases, with 8 bases between the two germline ends. The CDR3 runs to 13 residues. CDR1 is SQVTM, CDR2 ANQGSEA, per germline. The CDR3 DNA is TGCAGCGTCCAAACTGCGAACACCGGGGAGCTGTTTTTT. The encoded protein is CSVQTANTGELFF.

This clone was observed at least ten times. This chain links TRBV6-6 with TRBJ2-3; 9 bases are a match to TRBD1. Germline V CDR1 and CDR2: MNHNY, SVGAGI (reference sequence). V shed 5 bases, J shed 4 bases, and the junction held 7 bases outside the gene matches. The CDR3 extends over 15 amino acids. The CDR3 nucleotides are TGTGCCAGCAGTCCGATGGACAGGGGCCCAGATACGCAGTATTTT. It yields the protein CASSPMDRGPDTQYF.

V gene TRBV25-1 combines with J gene TRBJ1-4; D is unclear. Between the trimmed V and J ends, which lost 1 base and 13 bases, there was a span of 16 bases. Germline CDR1 and CDR2: MGHDK and SYGVNS. This CDR3 spans 14 amino acids. CDR3 region: CASSESRGGGGLFF. The CDR3 coding sequence is TGTGCCAGCAGTGAATCTAGAGGTGGCGGAGGACTGTTTTTT.

This chain links TRBV5-1 with TRBJ2-1, with 9 bases aligning to TRBD2. Germline V CDR1 and CDR2: SGHRS, YFSETQ. The J segment lost 1 base and the V segment lost 4 bases, leaving 6 bases of the junction unmatched. The CDR3 is made up of 16 amino acids. The chain's CDR3 is CASSVSGSVSYNEQFF. DNA of the CDR3: TGCGCCAGCAGCGTTAGCGGGAGTGTATCCTACAATGAGCAGTTCTTC.

The chain employs TRBV6-5 and TRBJ1-4, with TRBD1 as a possible D gene (6 bases). The V and J ends lost 5 bases and 7 bases respectively, with 14 bases between them. CDR3 length: 14 residues. Germline V gene lookup returns CDR1 MNHEY and CDR2 SVGAGI. The CDR3 nucleotides are TGTGCCAGCAGTCCATCCGTCAGGGGTGAAAAACTGTTTTTT. Its protein is CASSPSVRGEKLFF.

This sequence joins TRBV6-6 and TRBJ1-5; D ambiguous. CDR1 is MNHNY and CDR2 is SVGAGI in the germline V gene (reference sequence). The CDR3 has 14 residues. V was trimmed by 0 bases and J by 3 bases, leaving 6 bases between them. Written as DNA, the CDR3 is TGTGCCAGCAGTTACTCGGCTTACAATCAGCCCCAGCATTTT. Its protein product is CASSYSAYNQPQHF.

The chain has TRBV6-5 and TRBJ2-3; D is unclear. The CDR3 covers 15 residues. Trimming took off 5 bases at V and 1 base at J, with 13 bases between the two ends. The germline CDR1 and CDR2 sequences are MNHEY and SVGAGI. CDR3 nucleotides: TGTGCCAGCAGTCGACGAGGTGAGTGCACAGATACGCAGTATTTT. This encodes CASSRRGECTDTQYF.

J is TRBJ2-1 and V is TRBV19, with D possibly matching TRBD1 (6 bases). CDR3 size: 15 residues. Germline V gene sequence: CDR1 LNHDA, CDR2 SQIVND (reference sequence). Trimming took 4 bases from V and 0 from J, leaving 10 bases between them. DNA for the CDR3: TGTGCCAGTAGTAGCGACAGGTTCTCCTACAATGAGCAGTTCTTC. This gives the protein CASSSDRFSYNEQFF.

This clone occurred a few times. The CDR3 region has the DNA TGCGCCAGCAGCCCGAGAGGGACTGCGATGAACACTGAAGCTTTCTTT. Residues: CASSPRGTAMNTEAFF. The chain couples TRBV5-1 to TRBJ1-1; a possible D gene is TRBD1 (5 bases). This CDR3 has 16 amino acids. CDR1 is SGHRS, CDR2 YFSETQ, per germline. The ends were cut back, 4 bases at V and 0 bases at J, with 16 bases in the middle.

This chain uses TRBV7-9 with TRBJ1-1; D gene ambiguous. The V gene's germline CDR1 is SEHNR and CDR2 FQNEAQ (reference sequence). Trimming took 5 bases from V and 5 from J, leaving 18 bases between them. The CDR3 length is 15 residues. CDR3 amino acids: CASSPPHPVGTEAFF. CDR3 DNA sequence: TGTGCCAGCAGCCCCCCTCACCCCGTGGGGACTGAAGCTTTCTTT. The entire variable domain, with the rest obtained from reference TRBV7-9 and TRBJ1-1, is as follows: DTGVSQNPRHKITKRGQNVTFRCDPISEHNRLYWYRQTLGQGPEFLTYFQNEAQLEKSRLLSDRFSAERPKGSFSTLEIQRTEQGDSAMYLCASSPPHPVGTEAFFGQGTRLTVV.

The genes are TRBV6-6 and TRBJ2-7; TRBD2 is a possible D gene (5 bases). Trimming pared 0 bases from V and 3 bases from J, leaving 9 bases between. The germline gives CDR1 MNHNY, CDR2 SVGAGI (reference sequence). The CDR3 length is 14 residues. The CDR3 reads CASSYSEEGYEQYF. As DNA, the CDR3 is TGTGCCAGCAGTTACTCCGAAGAGGGCTACGAGCAGTACTTC.

As for this clone: The same CDR3 is also encoded by other DNA sequences in this sample. This CDR3 is CASSQGAGTEAFF. CDR3 DNA: TGTGCCAGCAGCCAGGGGGCAGGAACTGAAGCTTTCTTT. The chain joins TRBV4-2 to TRBJ1-1; TRBD1 is a possible D gene (6 bases). The germline gives CDR1 LGHNA, CDR2 YNFKEQ. V lost 3 bases to trimming and J lost 5 bases, with 10 bases between them. There are 13 residues in the CDR3.

The chain employs TRBV5-1 and TRBJ2-7; 10 bases fit TRBD1. CDR1 and CDR2 (germline): SGHRS, YFSETQ. The CDR3 length is 16 residues. Trimming removed 4 bases from V and 4 bases from J; junction bases left unmatched: 11. CDR3 sequence reads: CASSTRGQGKNYEQYF. The CDR3, as DNA: TGCGCCAGCAGCACGAGGGGACAGGGGAAAAATTACGAGCAGTACTTC.

This chain connects TRBV6-4 to TRBJ2-3; 9 positions match TRBD1. CDR1 and CDR2 (germline): MRHNA, SNTAGT. The junction had 9 bases not matched to a gene; V was cut back by 5 bases and J by 9 bases. The CDR3 runs to 14 residues. The CDR3 is CASSPGQGRETQYF. The CDR3, as DNA: TGTGCCAGCAGTCCGGGACAGGGAAGAGAAACGCAGTATTTT.

The chain couples TRBV27 to TRBJ2-7, with 7 bases matching TRBD2. V lost 6 bases and J lost 5; bases outside the gene matches: 10. Germline V gene sequence: CDR1 MNHEY, CDR2 SMNVEV (reference sequence). The CDR3 has 14 residues. The CDR3 DNA reads TGTGCCAGCAGCGTAGGGACTATACCTGACGAGCAGTACTTC. Encoded protein: CASSVGTIPDEQYF.

This chain connects TRBV5-4 to TRBJ2-2, with 12 bases that match TRBD2. CDR3 length: 16 amino acids. J was trimmed by 4 bases and V by 4 bases; bases with no gene match: 5. CDR1 is SGHNT and CDR2 is YYREEE in the germline V gene (reference sequence). CDR3 nucleotide sequence: TGTGCCAGCAGCGCCAGGACTAGCGGGATCACCGGGGAGCTGTTTTTT. Its translation is CASSARTSGITGELFF.

The rearrangement links TRBV28 to TRBJ1-2, with D possibly matching TRBD1 (5 bases). Per germline, CDR1 MDHEN and CDR2 SYDVKM. Deletions cut 6 bases from V and 3 bases from J, with 11 bases between. The CDR3 has 13 amino acids. The CDR3 is CASSPDRDYGYTF. The CDR3 nucleotides are TGTGCCAGCAGCCCCGACAGAGACTATGGCTACACCTTC.

This rearrangement joins TRBV15 to TRBJ2-6; D is possibly TRBD1 (5 bases). With 5 bases removed from V and 0 bases from J, the gap between germline ends came to 11 bases. CDR3 length equals 16 residues. Germline-derived CDR1 and CDR2 are LNHNV and YYDKDF (reference sequence). CDR3 sequence (DNA): TGTGCCACCAGCGGCGACAGAATCTCTGGGGCCAACGTCCTGACTTTC. Translation gives CATSGDRISGANVLTF. The full variable domain, rest sourced from reference TRBV15 and TRBJ2-6, is DAMVIQNPRYQVTQFGKPVTLSCSQTLNHNVMYWYQQKSSQAPKLLFHYYDKDFNNEADTPDNFQSRRPNTSFCFLDIRSPGLGDTAMYLCATSGDRISGANVLTFGAGSRLTVL.

This clone appeared a few times. CDR3 nucleotide sequence: TGTGCCAGCAGTCGCGGGACAAATGACGAGCAGTACTTC. Encoded protein: CASSRGTNDEQYF. The chain links TRBV27 to TRBJ2-7; perhaps D is TRBD1 or TRBD2 (6 bases each). V shed 5 bases and J shed 5 bases, with 13 bases lying between them. The CDR3 has 13 amino acids. The V gene's germline CDR1 is MNHEY and CDR2 SMNVEV (reference sequence).

This rearrangement joins TRBV28 to TRBJ2-7, with 7 positions matching TRBD2. This CDR3 comprises 16 residues. Trimming took 6 bases from V and 8 from J; bases not matched to a gene: 19. Germline CDR1 and CDR2: MDHEN and SYDVKM. This chain's CDR3 is CASSSTLVGLVSQQYF. For the CDR3, the DNA is TGTGCCAGCAGCAGTACCTTAGTCGGACTAGTTTCCCAGCAGTACTTC.

The sample holds a few counts of this clone. The CDR3, as DNA: TGTGCCAGCGCGCCGACTAGCGGACATTACGAGCAGTACTTC. Translating gives CASAPTSGHYEQYF. This rearrangement joins TRBV27 to TRBJ2-7; TRBD2 agrees at 9 bases. CDR3 size: 14 residues. Germline CDR1 and CDR2: MNHEY and SMNVEV (reference sequence). V trimming: 8 bases; J trimming: 4 bases; junction bases outside the gene matches: 9.

The chain links TRBV4-1 to TRBJ2-7, with 11 bases lining up with TRBD2. The CDR3 covers 16 residues. V lost 0 bases to trimming and J lost 3 bases; unmatched junction nucleotides: 4. Germline loops: CDR1 MGHRA, CDR2 YSYEKL. CDR3 protein: CASSQDWTSGFYEQYF. CDR3 sequence (DNA): TGCGCCAGCAGCCAAGATTGGACTAGCGGGTTCTACGAGCAGTACTTC.

The chain recombines TRBV28 with TRBJ1-1; tentative D call: TRBD1 (6 bases). Germline V gene data show CDR1 as MDHEN and CDR2 as SYDVKM. Trimming removed 7 bases at V and 0 bases at J, with 18 bases between. This CDR3 comprises 16 residues. DNA for the CDR3: TGTGCCAGCAATCCCGGGGGCCCGTTTATGAACACTGAAGCTTTCTTT. As protein: CASNPGGPFMNTEAFF. Variable domain in full (rest from reference TRBV28 and TRBJ1-1): DVKVTQSSRYLVKRTGEKVFLECVQDMDHENMFWYRQDPGLGLRLIYFSYDVKMKEKGDIPEGYSVSREKKERFSLILESASTNQTSMYLCASNPGGPFMNTEAFFGQGTRLTVV.

The table lists this clone with many counts. This chain joins TRBV6-1 and TRBJ2-3; D is undetermined. Germline V lookup: CDR1 MNHNS, CDR2 SASEGT. This CDR3 contains 14 residues. The V end was cut by 1 base, the J end by 2 bases, with 7 bases between. The CDR3 sequence: CASSEDPDTDTQYF. The CDR3 DNA is TGTGCCAGCAGTGAAGACCCAGACACAGATACGCAGTATTTT.